The clone carrying this T cell receptor (beta chain) has a count of ten or more. Its antigen is unknown. Trimming took off 0 bases at V and 6 bases at J, with 12 bases between the two ends. CDR1 is SGDLS and CDR2 is YYNGEE in the germline V gene. This CDR3 spans 14 amino acids. This entry belongs to a study of T-cell memory formation after mild COVID-19. The wider study: For the most part, TCR clusters were specific to one donor. The study's findings and limits: Whereas later expanders leaned CD4+, clones contracting day 15 to 85 showed a balanced CD4/CD8 makeup. Largely, contracting CD4+ clones fell within CM and EM, and contracting CD8+ clones within EMRA. SARS-CoV-2 specificity was not confirmed for second-wave clones peaking on day 37.

TCRdb used MiXCR to reprocess the 5' RACE reads, holding one entry per CDR3 protein. The sample has about 340,000 distinct CDR3 sequences, roughly 20% seen once. V and J are TRBV9 and TRBJ2-5; D may be TRBD1 or TRBD2 (6 bases each). The material sequenced was PBMCs or a T cell subset sorted from them (not recorded which). This clonotype was sampled from a young man who had mild COVID-19 (a few samples of this study predate the infection). Cell type and time point are not known. For the CDR3, the DNA is TGTGCCAGCAGCGTAGAGGGGGGCTGGCAGACCCAGTACTTC. Protein: CASSVEGGWQTQYF.